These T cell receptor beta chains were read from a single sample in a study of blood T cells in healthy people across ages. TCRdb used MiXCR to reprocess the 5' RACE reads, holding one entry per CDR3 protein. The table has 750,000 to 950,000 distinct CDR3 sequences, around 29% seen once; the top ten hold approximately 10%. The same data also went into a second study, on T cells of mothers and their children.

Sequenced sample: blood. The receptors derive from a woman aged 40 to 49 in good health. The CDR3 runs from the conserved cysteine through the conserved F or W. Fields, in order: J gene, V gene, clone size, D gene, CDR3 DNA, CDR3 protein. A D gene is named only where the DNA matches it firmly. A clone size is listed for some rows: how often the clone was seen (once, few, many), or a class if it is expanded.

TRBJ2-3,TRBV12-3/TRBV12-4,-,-,TGTGCCAGCAGTCTGTTGAGGCCAGATGCGGAGTATTTT,CASSLLRPDAEYF
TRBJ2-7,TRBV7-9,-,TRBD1,TGTGCCAGCAGCTTAGGGTCCGGGACAGGATCCTACGAGCAGTACTTC,CASSLGSGTGSYEQYF
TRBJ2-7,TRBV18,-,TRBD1,TGTGCCAGCTCACCGATGACCCCACGACAGGGCCGGTCCTACGAGCAGTACTTC,CASSPMTPRQGRSYEQYF
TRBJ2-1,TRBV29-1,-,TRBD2,TGCAGCGTTCCTGGCCTAGCGGGGGGGCCTGGTGAGCAGTTCTTC,CSVPGLAGGPGEQFF
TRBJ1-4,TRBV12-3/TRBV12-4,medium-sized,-,TGTGCCAGCAGTTCCGCCACAGGTTGGGCTAATGAAAAACTGTTTTTT,CASSSATGWANEKLFF
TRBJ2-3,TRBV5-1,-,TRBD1,TGCGCCAGCAGCTCCGGGACAGCCCTCACAGATACGCAGTATTTT,CASSSGTALTDTQYF
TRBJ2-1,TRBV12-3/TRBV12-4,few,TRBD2,TGTGCCAGCAGCCCCCTAGCGGGGGGAGGGGAGCAGTTCTTC,CASSPLAGGGEQFF
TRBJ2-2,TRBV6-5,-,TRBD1,TGTGCCAGCAGTTACTATACAGGGGGAGGCGGGGAGCTGTTTTTT,CASSYYTGGGGELFF
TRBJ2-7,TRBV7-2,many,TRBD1,TGTGCCAGCAGCATACCCGGGACAGGGGGCCACGAGCAGTACTTC,CASSIPGTGGHEQYF
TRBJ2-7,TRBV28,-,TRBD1,TGTGCCAGCAGTCCACCTCTCCGGGACAGGGTCAAGCAGTACTTC,CASSPPLRDRVKQYF
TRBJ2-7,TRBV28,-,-,TGTGCCAGCAGTTTCGGCCTAGGGAGCTCCTACGAGCAGTACTTC,CASSFGLGSSYEQYF
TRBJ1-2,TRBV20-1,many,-,TGCAGTGCTAGGGTCAGGAGTCCCTATGGCTACACCTTC,CSARVRSPYGYTF
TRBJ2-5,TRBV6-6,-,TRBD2,TGTGCCAGCAGGTCTAGCGGGGAGCAAGAGACCCAGTACTTC,CASRSSGEQETQYF
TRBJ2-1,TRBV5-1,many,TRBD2,TGCGCCAGCAGCCAAATAGCGGGGGCCAACAATGAGCAGTTCTTC,CASSQIAGANNEQFF
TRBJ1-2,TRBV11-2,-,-,TGTGCCACAGGACACAGAGAGAACTATGGCTACACCTTC,CATGHRENYGYTF
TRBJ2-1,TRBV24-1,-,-,TGTGCCACCAGTGATTTCCGGGGGGCGCAAGGGAATGAGCAGTTCTTC,CATSDFRGAQGNEQFF
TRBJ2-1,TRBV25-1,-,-,TGTGCCAGCAGTGAAGGACTTGGGGGCTACAATGAGCAGTTCTTC,CASSEGLGGYNEQFF
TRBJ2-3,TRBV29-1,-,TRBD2,TGCAGCGTTGATGGGACTAGCGGGGGATACCGCACAGATACGCAGTATTTT,CSVDGTSGGYRTDTQYF
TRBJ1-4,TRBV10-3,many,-,TGTGCCATCAGGAGGGGAGACGAAAAACTGTTTTTT,CAIRRGDEKLFF
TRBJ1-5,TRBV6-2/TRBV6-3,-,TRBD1,TGTGCCATCCTGGGACAGGGGAACGAGAATCAGCCCCAGCATTTT,CAILGQGNENQPQHF
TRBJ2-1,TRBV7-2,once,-,TGTGCTAGCAACTTAGGAGGGGGCGCAGGGAATGAGCAGTTCTTC,CASNLGGGAGNEQFF
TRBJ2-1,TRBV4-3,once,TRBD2,TGCGCCAGCAGCCAAGAGGGTCCCTGGGGGGGACGTGGAGAGACCCAGTTCTTC,CASSQEGPWGGRGETQFF
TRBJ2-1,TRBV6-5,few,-,TGTGCCAGCAGTTATAGGGTACAGGTTGGGACCGAGCAGTTCTTC,CASSYRVQVGTEQFF
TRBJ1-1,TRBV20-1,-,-,TGCAGTGCTACCCAAGCAGGGAGGAACACTGAAGCTTTCTTT,CSATQAGRNTEAFF
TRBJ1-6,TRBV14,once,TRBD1,TGTGCCAGCAGCCATGACAGGGTCGGGAATTCACCCCTCCACTTT,CASSHDRVGNSPLHF
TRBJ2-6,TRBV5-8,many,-,TGTGCCAGCAGGATTCGGGCTGGGGCCAACGTCCTGACTTTC,CASRIRAGANVLTF
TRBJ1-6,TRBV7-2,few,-,TGTGCCAGCAGCTTAAGGCTCAGGGATAATTCACTCCTCCACTTT,CASSLRLRDNSLLHF
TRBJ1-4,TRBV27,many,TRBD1,TGTGCCAGCAGTTCCCGGGACAGGGATGAAAAACTGTTTTTT,CASSSRDRDEKLFF
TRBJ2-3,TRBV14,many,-,TGTGCCAGCAGCCAAAGGGGACATATTAGCACAGATACGCAGTATTTT,CASSQRGHISTDTQYF
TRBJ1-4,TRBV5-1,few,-,TGCGCCAGCAGCCCCCGGGGGGTGGATGAAAAACTGTTTTTT,CASSPRGVDEKLFF
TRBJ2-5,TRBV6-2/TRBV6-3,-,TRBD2,TGTGCCAGCAGTTACCGTATGGCGACTAGCGGGGGGGAAGGGACCCAGTACTTC,CASSYRMATSGGEGTQYF
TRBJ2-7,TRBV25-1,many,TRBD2,TGTGCCAGCAGTGACCCGGACGGACTAGCGGGGGGGCCATACGAGCAGTACTTC,CASSDPDGLAGGPYEQYF
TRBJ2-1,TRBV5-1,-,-,TGCGCCAGCAGACAGGGTTTGATTGGGAATGAGCAGTTCTTC,CASRQGLIGNEQFF
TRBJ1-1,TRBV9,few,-,TGTGCCAGCAGCGTAGCCAGGACGGACACTGAAGCTTTCTTT,CASSVARTDTEAFF
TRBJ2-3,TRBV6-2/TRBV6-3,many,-,TGTGCCAGCAGTTACGGCGGGGAGGCAGATACGCAGTATTTT,CASSYGGEADTQYF
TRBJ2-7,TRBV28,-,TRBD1,TGTGCCAGCAGTTGGGCAGGGGGCGACGGGTCGAACGAGCAGTACTTC,CASSWAGGDGSNEQYF
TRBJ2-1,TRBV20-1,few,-,TGCAGTCCGTCAGGCCGGGCCACAAATGAGCAGTTCTTC,CSPSGRATNEQFF
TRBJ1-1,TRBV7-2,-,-,TGTGCCAGCAGCTTAGACCCGATGAACACTGAAGCTTTCTTT,CASSLDPMNTEAFF
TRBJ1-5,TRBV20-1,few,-,TGCAGTGCTAGTGGGGCGAATCAGCCCCAGCATTTT,CSASGANQPQHF
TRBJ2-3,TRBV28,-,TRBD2,TGTGCCAGCAGGGGCGGGGGGGCAGATACGCAGTATTTT,CASRGGGADTQYF
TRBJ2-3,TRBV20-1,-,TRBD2,TGCAGTGCCGTGACTAGCGGGGGAACAGATACGCAGTATTTT,CSAVTSGGTDTQYF
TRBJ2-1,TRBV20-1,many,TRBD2,TGCAGTGCCGGCGGGAGCGGGGGGTACAATGAGCAGTTCTTC,CSAGGSGGYNEQFF
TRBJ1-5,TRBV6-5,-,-,TGTGCCAGCAGTTATATAAGGGATCAGCCCCAGCATTTT,CASSYIRDQPQHF
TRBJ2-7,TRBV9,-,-,TGTGCCAGCAGCGTAGCGGGGGAGAGCTCCTACGAGCAGTACTTC,CASSVAGESSYEQYF
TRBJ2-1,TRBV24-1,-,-,TGTGCCACGGGAGGAGGGACGGAGCGGTACAATGAGCAGTTCTTC,CATGGGTERYNEQFF
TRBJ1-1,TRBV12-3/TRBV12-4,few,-,TGTGCCAGCAGTTTTTCGGGGCTGGGGACTGAAGCTTTCTTT,CASSFSGLGTEAFF
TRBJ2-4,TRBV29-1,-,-,TGCAGCGTTGGTCCCATGTCCCGGGAGCAGTACTTC,CSVGPMSREQYF
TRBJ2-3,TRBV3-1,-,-,TGTGCCAGCACGTCAGAGAGAAGCACAGATACGCAGTATTTT,CASTSERSTDTQYF
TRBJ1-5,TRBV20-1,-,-,TGCAGTGCTGCCCACGAACTGAATCAGCCCCAGCATTTT,CSAAHELNQPQHF
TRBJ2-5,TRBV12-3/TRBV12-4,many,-,TGTACCAGCAGTTTAGGGATGAGTACGGAGACCCAGTACTTC,CTSSLGMSTETQYF
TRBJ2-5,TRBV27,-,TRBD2,TGTGCCAGCAGTCACCGGACTAGCGGGGGGCAAGAGACCCAGTACTTC,CASSHRTSGGQETQYF
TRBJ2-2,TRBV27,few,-,TGTGCCAGCAGCCAATACTCCGGGGAGCTGTTTTTT,CASSQYSGELFF
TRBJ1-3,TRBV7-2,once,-,TGTGCCAGCAGCCTCAGGGCGGGATCTGGAAACACCACATATTTT,CASSLRAGSGNTTYF